Presented here are 18 T cell receptor beta chains from one specimen sequenced in a study of blood T cell repertoires in COVID-19 (dated by TCRdb to 2018 to 2021). Libraries were constructed by the immunoSEQ multiplex PCR assay. TCRdb carries this immuneACCESS record with in-frame sequences only. Its versions omit some clonotypes, under half of them owing to an unresolved V gene in the studies checked, with the rest unexplained. Recorded for this sample are 97,000 or so clones; more than 75% of them occurred a single time. The ten largest account for 15% to 20% of the sample. The sequencing sample was made of peripheral blood. These receptors all stem from a man older than 75 with acute or convalescent COVID-19.

This clone appeared a few times. The rearrangement links TRBV12-3 or TRBV12-4 to TRBJ2-1; weak D call: TRBD1 (5 bases). This CDR3 has 13 residues. Trimming took off 5 bases at V and 10 bases at J, with 15 bases between the two ends. The CDR3 is CASSRTSGREQFF. CDR3 DNA: TGTGCCAGCAGTCGGACATCAGGCCGGGAGCAGTTCTTC.

V gene TRBV7-2 combines with J gene TRBJ2-5, with 14 bases matching TRBD2. CDR3 length equals 19 residues. Losses at the gene ends were 4 bases for V and 6 bases for J; bases not matched to a gene: 16. Germline-derived CDR1 and CDR2 are SGHTA and FQGNSA. CDR3 nucleotides: TGTGCCAGCAGCTCGGGACTAGCGGGAGTGGGGGGGTTTGGTAAGACCCAGTACTTC. Translation: CASSSGLAGVGGFGKTQYF.

This clone showed up just a few times. This chain links TRBV7-9 with TRBJ2-1; 7 bases fit TRBD2. The CDR3 contains 12 residues. CDR1 and CDR2 (germline): SEHNR, FQNEAQ (reference sequence). Losses at the gene ends were 3 bases for V and 9 bases for J; bases not matched to a gene: 2. The CDR3 DNA follows: TGTGCCAGCAGCTTCAGCGGGATTGAGCAGTTCTTC. Its protein product is CASSFSGIEQFF.

The CDR3 protein is CASSLIGEQYF. The CDR3, as DNA: TGTGCCAGCAGTTTGATCGGTGAGCAGTACTTC. The V call is TRBV28, the J call TRBJ2-7; D not resolved. Germline lookup yields CDR1 MDHEN and CDR2 SYDVKM. There are 11 residues in the CDR3. V shed 3 bases and J shed 7 bases, with 7 bases lying between them. The full variable domain, rest sourced from reference TRBV28 and TRBJ2-7, is DVKVTQSSRYLVKRTGEKVFLECVQDMDHENMFWYRQDPGLGLRLIYFSYDVKMKEKGDIPEGYSVSREKKERFSLILESASTNQTSMYLCASSLIGEQYFGPGTRLTVT.

This rearrangement joins TRBV7-2 to TRBJ2-3; D perhaps matches TRBD1 (6 bases). The CDR3 has 16 amino acids. CDR1 is SGHTA and CDR2 is FQGNSA in the germline V gene. Trimming took 8 bases from V and 0 from J, leaving 18 bases between them. CDR3 in DNA: TGTGCCAGCTGCCTTTTAGGGGGTAGCAGCACAGATACGCAGTATTTT. It codes for CASCLLGGSSTDTQYF.

The CDR3 region is CASSPGRWNIQYF. CDR3 DNA sequence: TGTGCCAGCTCACCGGGCAGATGGAACATTCAGTACTTC. V is TRBV18 and J is TRBJ2-4; D ambiguous. Germline V gives CDR1 KGHSH, CDR2 LQKENI. The CDR3 spans 13 residues. Trimming stripped 3 bases from V and 7 bases from J, with 10 bases between.

J is TRBJ2-1 and V is TRBV12-3 or TRBV12-4; 7 nucleotides line up with TRBD1. Unmatched junction bases numbered 5, after V lost 6 bases and J lost 9 bases. The CDR3 length is 12 residues. In DNA form, the CDR3 reads TGTGCCAGCAGCCTACAGGGGATTGAGCAGTTCTTC. Protein product: CASSLQGIEQFF.

The table lists this clone with a few counts. This CDR3 is also generated by other DNA sequences in the sample. The CDR3 region is CASSFTAEAFF. The DNA of the CDR3 is TGTGCCAGCAGTTTTACAGCTGAAGCTTTCTTT. The chain uses TRBV28 and TRBJ1-1; D is unclear. The CDR3 is 11 residues long. The germline CDR1 and CDR2 sequences are MDHEN and SYDVKM. V lost 3 bases and J lost 6, with 5 bases in between.

The genes are TRBV28 and TRBJ2-7; D remains ambiguous. The CDR3 runs 13 residues. Germline lookup yields CDR1 MDHEN and CDR2 SYDVKM. V gave up 3 bases and J gave up 1 base, with 7 bases separating them. The CDR3 bases are TGTGCCAGCAGTTTGGGCCATTCCTACGAGCAGTACTTC. It translates to CASSLGHSYEQYF.

CDR3 nucleotide sequence: TGTGCCACCAGCTCCCGGGACAGGGGGGCCCCTGGCTATGGCTACACCTTC. Its protein is CATSSRDRGAPGYGYTF. J is TRBJ1-2 and V is TRBV15; 11 positions agree with TRBD1. Germline V gene sequence: CDR1 LNHNV, CDR2 YYDKDF (reference sequence). This CDR3 contains 17 residues. The ends lost 5 bases at V and 4 bases at J; junction bases unmatched: 12.

The genes are TRBV5-4 and TRBJ1-5, with D possibly TRBD1 on 5 matching bases. Trimming removed 3 bases from V and 10 bases from J, with 14 bases in between. Germline CDR1 is SGHNT and CDR2 is YYREEE (reference sequence). This CDR3 comprises 13 residues. CDR3 DNA sequence: TGTGCCAGCAGCTCGGGGGGGTGGGGACCCCAGCATTTT. Its translation: CASSSGGWGPQHF.

This clone was found a few times. The chain employs TRBV27 and TRBJ2-1; D unresolved. The CDR3 has 17 residues. V was trimmed by 3 bases and J by 2 bases, leaving 17 bases between them. Per the germline V gene, CDR1 is MNHEY and CDR2 is SMNVEV (reference sequence). The CDR3 reads CASSFLSHSGAYNEQFF. The CDR3 DNA is TGTGCCAGCAGTTTCCTAAGTCACTCCGGAGCCTACAATGAGCAGTTCTTC.

The rearrangement links TRBV7-2 to TRBJ2-5; 10 bases agree with TRBD1. With 3 bases clipped from V and 3 bases from J, the junction kept 4 bases outside the gene matches. The CDR3 extends over 15 amino acids. The germline V gene encodes CDR1 SGHTA and CDR2 FQGNSA. CDR3: CASSFDRGRKETQYF. The CDR3 DNA follows: TGTGCCAGCAGCTTCGACAGGGGGCGGAAAGAGACCCAGTACTTC.

The chain links TRBV6-5 to TRBJ1-3; TRBD1 is a possible D gene (5 bases). This CDR3 comprises 16 residues. The germline CDR1 and CDR2 sequences are MNHEY and SVGAGI. V dropped 2 bases and J dropped 1 base, with 12 bases sitting between them. CDR3 in DNA: TGTGCCAGCAGTTACGCAGGGAAAGGTTCTGGAAACACCATATATTTT. It encodes CASSYAGKGSGNTIYF.

The CDR3 sequence is CAWEPSEGYLREQYF. CDR3 nucleotide sequence: TGTGCCTGGGAGCCCTCGGAGGGCTATCTACGAGAGCAGTACTTC. V is TRBV30 and J is TRBJ2-7; D might be TRBD2 (6 bases). Germline V gene sequence: CDR1 GTSNPN, CDR2 SVGIG (reference sequence). This CDR3 comprises 15 residues. Trimming removed 5 bases from V and 7 bases from J, with 24 bases in between.

The chain links TRBV27 to TRBJ1-1, with D tentatively TRBD1 (5 bases). The germline V and J ends were trimmed by 3 bases and 0 bases, with 8 bases remaining between them. In germline, CDR1 is MNHEY, CDR2 SMNVEV (reference sequence). CDR3 length: 14 residues. Here the CDR3 DNA reads TGTGCCAGCAGTTTTAGGGGTTTGAACACTGAAGCTTTCTTT. This gives the protein CASSFRGLNTEAFF.

CDR3 protein: CASSAFLVSSYNEQFF. The CDR3 coding sequence is TGTGCCAGCAGTGCCTTTCTAGTGAGCTCCTACAATGAGCAGTTCTTC. This chain links TRBV9 with TRBJ2-1, with D hard to call. V was pared by 5 bases and J by 0 bases, with 15 bases between. CDR1 is SGDLS and CDR2 is YYNGEE in the germline V gene. This CDR3 has 16 residues.

The chain joins TRBV11-3 to TRBJ2-7; D remains unclear. Germline V CDR1 and CDR2: SGHNT, YENEEA. This CDR3 contains 16 residues. Trimming cost V 1 base and J 3 bases, with 16 bases left between them. The CDR3 is CASSLVFEAEYYEQYF. The CDR3 DNA sequence: TGTGCCAGCAGCTTAGTTTTTGAAGCCGAATACTACGAGCAGTACTTC.